This entry lists 17 T cell receptor beta chains sequenced from one sample in a study of T cell responses to AZD1222 COVID-19 vaccine. Measured with immunoSEQ multiplex PCR; TCRdb has only the in-frame clones, and not every one. The profile shows some 150,000 clones, approximately 87% of them singletons. Sequenced material: peripheral blood, taken 28 days after the second AZD1222 dose. The receptors shown here come from an adult who received the AZD1222 COVID-19 vaccine.

The chain recombines TRBV9 with TRBJ2-7, with D unclear. Germline values: CDR1 SGDLS, CDR2 YYNGEE. This CDR3 is 14 amino acids long. Deletions cut 5 bases from V and 1 base from J, with 13 bases between. This CDR3 reads CASSPLRESYEQYF. The CDR3 DNA sequence: TGTGCCAGCAGTCCTTTAAGGGAATCCTACGAGCAGTACTTC.

V gene TRBV29-1 combines with J gene TRBJ2-7; D is perhaps TRBD2 (5 bases). In germline, CDR1 is SQVTM, CDR2 ANQGSEA. Trimming stripped 4 bases from V and 7 bases from J, with 14 bases between. The CDR3 runs to 12 residues. The CDR3 loop is CSVAREWGEQYF. DNA for the CDR3: TGCAGCGTTGCAAGGGAGTGGGGAGAGCAGTACTTC.

The chain joins TRBV2 to TRBJ1-2; D is unresolved. Germline CDR1 is SNHLY and CDR2 is FYNNEI. Trimming cost V 6 bases and J 4 bases, with 21 bases left between them. CDR3 size: 16 residues. This CDR3 reads CASRGRAIISGYGYTF. The CDR3, as DNA: TGTGCCAGCAGGGGCCGGGCCATAATTTCGGGCTATGGCTACACCTTC. Full variable domain (missing parts from reference TRBV2 and TRBJ1-2): EPEVTQTPSHQVTQMGQEVILRCVPISNHLYFYWYRQILGQKVEFLVSFYNNEISEKSEIFDDQFSVERPDGSNFTLKIRSTKLEDSAMYFCASRGRAIISGYGYTFGSGTRLTVV.

The chain carries TRBV2 and TRBJ1-2; D is unresolved. Germline V CDR1 and CDR2: SNHLY, FYNNEI. There are 12 residues in the CDR3. Trimming pared 4 bases from V and 5 bases from J, leaving 8 bases between. CDR3 protein: CASSAAPYGYTF. Written as DNA, the CDR3 is TGTGCCAGCAGTGCAGCCCCTTATGGCTACACCTTC.

The rearrangement links TRBV25-1 to TRBJ1-1, with D possibly being TRBD1 (6 bases). Germline V gives CDR1 MGHDK, CDR2 SYGVNS. Trimming shortened V by 7 bases and J by 5 bases, and 17 bases separated the two germline ends. The CDR3 runs to 14 residues. CDR3 protein: CASTLGLGGTEAFF. For the CDR3, the DNA is TGTGCCAGCACCCTGGGACTAGGGGGGACTGAAGCTTTCTTT.

J is TRBJ1-2 and V is TRBV6-5; no clear D gene. The CDR3 extends over 13 amino acids. Germline values: CDR1 MNHEY, CDR2 SVGAGI. V was trimmed by 6 bases and J by 2 bases, leaving 10 bases between them. For the CDR3, the DNA is TGTGCCAGCAGACTCCAGGAGAACTATGGCTACACCTTC. It is translated as CASRLQENYGYTF.

V usage is TRBV21-1 and J usage is TRBJ1-4; the table gives TRBD1 as D, unverified against the DNA. TRBV21-1 is noted as a pseudogene. CDR3 size: 15 residues. The CDR3 sequence: CASSNTGAANEKLFF. The CDR3 DNA is TGTGCCAGCAGCAACACAGGGGCGGCTAATGAAAAACTGTTTTTT.

The chain links TRBV5-1 to TRBJ1-6, with D unresolved. The CDR3 covers 14 residues. Per the germline V gene, CDR1 is SGHRS and CDR2 is YFSETQ. Trimming removed 5 bases from V and 8 bases from J, with 14 bases in between. CDR3 sequence (DNA): TGCGCCAGCAGGGGAGAGACAAATGATTCACCCCTCCACTTT. Its protein product is CASRGETNDSPLHF.

The chain couples TRBV19 to TRBJ1-5; D gene ambiguous. V shed 5 bases and J shed 1 base, with 9 bases lying between them. This CDR3 region has 14 residues. The germline V gene encodes CDR1 LNHDA and CDR2 SQIVND (reference sequence). CDR3 sequence (DNA): TGTGCCAGTAGTTTTTTGAGGAGCAATCAGCCCCAGCATTTT. Translating gives CASSFLRSNQPQHF.

The rearrangement uses TRBV7-9 and TRBJ2-1; TRBD1 matches 8 bases. Per germline, CDR1 SEHNR and CDR2 FQNEAQ (reference sequence). V lost 3 bases to trimming and J lost 5 bases; unmatched junction nucleotides: 12. The CDR3 runs 17 residues. The CDR3 DNA sequence: TGTGCCAGCAGCTTCTCCAAGGACAGGGCTATGGACAATGAGCAGTTCTTC. It specifies CASSFSKDRAMDNEQFF.

This chain joins TRBV7-9 and TRBJ2-1, with D maybe TRBD2 (6 bases). V shed 3 bases and J shed 3 bases, with 12 bases lying between them. The CDR3 has 15 residues. Germline V CDR1 and CDR2: SEHNR, FQNEAQ (reference sequence). The CDR3 region is CASSFPGGDYNEQFF. CDR3 bases: TGTGCCAGCAGCTTCCCTGGCGGGGACTACAATGAGCAGTTCTTC.

This chain uses TRBV7-9 with TRBJ2-5, with D possibly matching TRBD2 (6 bases). Germline V gene lookup returns CDR1 SEHNR and CDR2 FQNEAQ (reference sequence). V was pared by 2 bases and J by 4 bases, with 14 bases between. The CDR3 loop spans 15 amino acids. The CDR3 DNA follows: TGTGCCAGCAGCTTACAGGAGGGTGTAGCAGAGACCCAGTACTTC. Translated: CASSLQEGVAETQYF.

The rearrangement links TRBV6-5 to TRBJ1-1; D gene unclear. Germline assignment: CDR1 MNHEY and CDR2 SVGAGI. The CDR3 is 13 residues long. Deletions cut 1 base from V and 1 base from J, with 4 bases between. CDR3 sequence: CASSYLQNTEAFF. CDR3 coding DNA: TGTGCCAGCAGTTACTTACAGAACACTGAAGCTTTCTTT.

The chain is built from TRBV11-2 and TRBJ2-5, with D possibly matching TRBD2 (6 bases). Germline loops: CDR1 SGHAT, CDR2 FQNNGV. V was clipped by 5 bases and J by 3 bases, with 7 bases between them. This CDR3 is 12 amino acids long. The CDR3 sequence is CASSGGKETQYF. CDR3 DNA sequence: TGTGCCAGCAGCGGGGGGAAAGAGACCCAGTACTTC.

V gene TRBV30 combines with J gene TRBJ1-6; tentatively, D is TRBD1 (6 bases). Trimming removed 3 bases at V and 6 bases at J, with 15 bases between. The CDR3 runs 15 residues. Germline CDR1 GTSNPN, CDR2 SVGIG (reference sequence). The CDR3 DNA reads TGTGCCTGGAGAACGGGGGCGGACCCTAATTCACCCCTCCACTTT. Its protein product is CAWRTGADPNSPLHF. The full variable domain, in which reference TRBV30 and TRBJ1-6 provide the parts outside the CDR3, is SQTIHQWPATLVQPVGSPLSLECTVEGTSNPNLYWYRQAAGRGLQLLFYSVGIGQISSEVPQNLSASRPQDRQFILSSKKLLLSDSGFYLCAWRTGADPNSPLHFGNGTRLTVT.

In its sample, this clone was seen a few times. The V gene is TRBV27, the J gene TRBJ1-5, with D unclear. V was pared by 4 bases and J by 6 bases, with 19 bases between. Germline V lookup: CDR1 MNHEY, CDR2 SMNVEV (reference sequence). This CDR3 has 16 residues. The CDR3 nucleotides are TGTGCCAGCAGTTCGTCGGGGAGCCCCAATTTTCAGCCCCAGCATTTT. Its translation is CASSSSGSPNFQPQHF.

The V and J genes are TRBV7-8 and TRBJ2-7; possibly TRBD2 for D (6 bases). Germline lookup yields CDR1 SGHVS and CDR2 FQNEAQ. The CDR3 is 15 amino acids. Trimming cost V 3 bases and J 5 bases, with 17 bases left between them. CDR3 sequence: CASSFRASERNEQYF. In DNA form, the CDR3 reads TGTGCCAGCAGCTTCCGGGCTAGCGAGAGGAACGAGCAGTACTTC.